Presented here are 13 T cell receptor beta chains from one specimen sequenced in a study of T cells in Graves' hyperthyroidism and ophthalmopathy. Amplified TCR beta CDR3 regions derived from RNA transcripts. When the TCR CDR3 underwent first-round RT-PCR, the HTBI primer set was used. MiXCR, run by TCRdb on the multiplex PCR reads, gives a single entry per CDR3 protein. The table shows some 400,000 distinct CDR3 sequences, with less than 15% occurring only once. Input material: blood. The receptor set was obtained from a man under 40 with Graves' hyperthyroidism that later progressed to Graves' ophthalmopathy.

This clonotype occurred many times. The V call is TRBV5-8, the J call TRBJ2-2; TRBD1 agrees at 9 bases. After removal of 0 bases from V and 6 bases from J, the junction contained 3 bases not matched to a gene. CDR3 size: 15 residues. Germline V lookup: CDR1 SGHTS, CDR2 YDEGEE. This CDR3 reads CASSLGTGVSGELFF. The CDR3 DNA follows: TGTGCCAGCAGCTTGGGGACAGGGGTATCCGGGGAGCTGTTTTTT.

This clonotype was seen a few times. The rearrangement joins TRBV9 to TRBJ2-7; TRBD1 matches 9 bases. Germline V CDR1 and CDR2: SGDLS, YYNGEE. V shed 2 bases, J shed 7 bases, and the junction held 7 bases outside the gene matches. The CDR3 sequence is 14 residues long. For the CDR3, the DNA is TGTGCCAGCAGCGTTCAGGACAGGGGTAAAGAGCAGTACTTC. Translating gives CASSVQDRGKEQYF. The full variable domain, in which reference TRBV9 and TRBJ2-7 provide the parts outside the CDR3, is DSGVTQTPKHLITATGQRVTLRCSPRSGDLSVYWYQQSLDQGLQFLIQYYNGEERAKGNILERFSAQQFPDLHSELNLSSLELGDSALYFCASSVQDRGKEQYFGPGTRLTVT.

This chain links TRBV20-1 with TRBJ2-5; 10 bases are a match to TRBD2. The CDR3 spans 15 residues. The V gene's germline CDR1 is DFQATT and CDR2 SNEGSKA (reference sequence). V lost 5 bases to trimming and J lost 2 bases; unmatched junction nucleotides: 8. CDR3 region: CSAAPSGGTQETQYF. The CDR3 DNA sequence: TGCAGTGCTGCCCCTAGCGGGGGTACTCAAGAGACCCAGTACTTC.

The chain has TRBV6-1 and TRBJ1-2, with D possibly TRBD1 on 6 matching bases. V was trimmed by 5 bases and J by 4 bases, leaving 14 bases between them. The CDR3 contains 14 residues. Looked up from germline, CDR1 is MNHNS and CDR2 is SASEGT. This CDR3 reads CASSPRTVSYGYTF. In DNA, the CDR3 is TGTGCCAGCAGTCCACGGACAGTCTCCTATGGCTACACCTTC.

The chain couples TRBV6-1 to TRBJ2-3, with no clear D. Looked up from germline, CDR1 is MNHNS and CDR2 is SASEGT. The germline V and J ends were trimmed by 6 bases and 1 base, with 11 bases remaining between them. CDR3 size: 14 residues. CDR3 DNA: TGTGCCAGCAGGGTCGAAACTCGCACAGATACGCAGTATTTT. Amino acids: CASRVETRTDTQYF.

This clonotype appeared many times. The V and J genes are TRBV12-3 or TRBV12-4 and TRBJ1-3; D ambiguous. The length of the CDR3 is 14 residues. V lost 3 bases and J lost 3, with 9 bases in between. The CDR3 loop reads CASSLLQGGNTIYF. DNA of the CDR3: TGTGCCAGCAGTTTGCTCCAAGGTGGAAACACCATATATTTT.

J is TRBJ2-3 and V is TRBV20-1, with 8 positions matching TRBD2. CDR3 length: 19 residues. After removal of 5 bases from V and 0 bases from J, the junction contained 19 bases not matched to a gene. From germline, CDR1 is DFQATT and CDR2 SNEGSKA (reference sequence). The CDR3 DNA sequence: TGCAGTGCTCGGGAGGGGGGGGGGGGGGGGGGGGTGAGCACAGATACGCAGTATTTT. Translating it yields CSAREGGGGGGVSTDTQYF.

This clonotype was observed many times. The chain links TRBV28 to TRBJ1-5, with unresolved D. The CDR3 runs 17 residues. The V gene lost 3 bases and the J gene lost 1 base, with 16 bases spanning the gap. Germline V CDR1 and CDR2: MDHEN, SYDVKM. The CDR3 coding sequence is TGTGCCAGCAGTTTTACCCCAGGCCACTTCAGCAATCAGCCCCAGCATTTT. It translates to CASSFTPGHFSNQPQHF.

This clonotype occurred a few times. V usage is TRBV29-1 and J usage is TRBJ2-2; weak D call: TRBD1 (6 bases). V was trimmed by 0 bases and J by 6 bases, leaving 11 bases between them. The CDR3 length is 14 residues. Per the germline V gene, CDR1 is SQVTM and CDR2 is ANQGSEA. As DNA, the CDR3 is TGCAGCGTTGAAGAAGGGGGTGGGGCCGGGGAGCTGTTTTTT. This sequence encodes CSVEEGGGAGELFF.

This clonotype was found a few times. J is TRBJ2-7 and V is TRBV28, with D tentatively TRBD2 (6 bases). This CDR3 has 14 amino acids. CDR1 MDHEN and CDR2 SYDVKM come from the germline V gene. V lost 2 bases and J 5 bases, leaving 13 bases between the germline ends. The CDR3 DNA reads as TGTGCCAGCAGTTTACAGGCAGGGAGGAACGAGCAGTACTTC. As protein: CASSLQAGRNEQYF. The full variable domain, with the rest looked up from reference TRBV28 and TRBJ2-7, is DVKVTQSSRYLVKRTGEKVFLECVQDMDHENMFWYRQDPGLGLRLIYFSYDVKMKEKGDIPEGYSVSREKKERFSLILESASTNQTSMYLCASSLQAGRNEQYFGPGTRLTVT.

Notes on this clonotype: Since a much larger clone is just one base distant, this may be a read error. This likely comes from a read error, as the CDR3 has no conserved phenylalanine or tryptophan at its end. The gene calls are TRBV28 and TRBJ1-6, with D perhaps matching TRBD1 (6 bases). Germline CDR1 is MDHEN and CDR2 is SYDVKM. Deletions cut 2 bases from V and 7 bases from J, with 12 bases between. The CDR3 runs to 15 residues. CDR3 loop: CASSLQGLGNSPLHL. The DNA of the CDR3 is TGTGCCAGCAGTTTACAGGGGCTTGGGAATTCACCCCTCCACCTT.

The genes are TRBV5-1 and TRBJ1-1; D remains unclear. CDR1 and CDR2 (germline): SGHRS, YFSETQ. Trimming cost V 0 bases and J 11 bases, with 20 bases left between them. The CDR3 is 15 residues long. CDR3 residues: CASSLAPGVAFVAFF. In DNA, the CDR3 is TGCGCCAGCAGCTTGGCCCCTGGGGTGGCCTTCGTGGCTTTCTTT.

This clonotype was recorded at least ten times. CDR3 residues: CASSFGSGAYNEQFF. CDR3 nucleotides: TGTGCCAGCAGCTTCGGGAGCGGGGCTTACAATGAGCAGTTCTTC. The chain uses TRBV7-9 and TRBJ2-1, with 7 bases that match TRBD2. The CDR3 is 15 amino acids. The ends lost 3 bases at V and 4 bases at J; junction bases unmatched: 6. Germline-derived CDR1 and CDR2 are SEHNR and FQNEAQ (reference sequence).